A selection of T cell receptor beta chains follows, all from one sample in a study of cytotoxic CD8 clonotypes in ibrutinib-treated CLL. Clones were read by immunoSEQ multiplex PCR, and TCRdb kept only the in-frame ones, dropping some. The profile shows more than 200,000 clones, 65% to 80% of them singletons. The input for sequencing was PBMCs, taken after 12 months of ibrutinib treatment. Receptors originate from a human donor with chronic lymphocytic leukemia. The CDR3 runs from the conserved cysteine through the conserved F or W. Each record gives: D gene, J gene, clone size, V gene, CDR3 DNA, CDR3 protein. The D gene is left open where the match is weak. The size field is filled for only some rows; it gives once, few, many or a size class.

>TRBD2|TRBJ2-1|few|TRBV6-5
TGTGCCAGCAGTTCCACCGGGACTAGCGGGCGTGAGCAGTTCTTC
CASSSTGTSGREQFF
>NA|TRBJ2-7|NA|TRBV4-3
TGCGCCAGCAGCTCCTCTAGGACACCCACACCGCAGTACTTC
CASSSSRTPTPQYF
>NA|TRBJ2-2|once|TRBV6-5
TGTGCCAGCAGCCGGACGGCGAACACCGGGGAGCTGTTTTTT
CASSRTANTGELFF
>TRBD1|TRBJ1-2|NA|TRBV5-6
TGTGCCAGCAGGCGGGACAGGGGTTCCTCTGGCTACACCTTC
CASRRDRGSSGYTF
>TRBD1|TRBJ2-5|NA|TRBV6-5
TGTGCCAGCAGTTCGACAGGGGAGGTGACCCAGTACTTC
CASSSTGEVTQYF
>NA|TRBJ1-5|NA|TRBV18
TGTGCCAGCTCGGGGGTCAGTCGTGGCAATCAGCCCCAGCATTTT
CASSGVSRGNQPQHF
>NA|TRBJ2-7|medium-sized|TRBV4-2
TGTGCCAGCAGCCAAGATTGGCAGTCCTACGAGCAGTACTTC
CASSQDWQSYEQYF
>TRBD1|TRBJ1-6|NA|TRBV5-5
TGTGCCAGCAGCCTAGGGACAGTAATTAATTCACCCCTCCACTTT
CASSLGTVINSPLHF
>NA|TRBJ2-7|NA|TRBV20-1
TGCAGTGCGTGGTCTGCTTACGAGCAGTACTTC
CSAWSAYEQYF
>NA|TRBJ2-1|few|TRBV11-1
TGTGCCAGCAGCTGGGAACCTATAGCGGCCTTCGATGGCTACAATGAGCAGTTCTTC
CASSWEPIAAFDGYNEQFF
>TRBD2|TRBJ2-2|few|TRBV28
TGTGCCAGCAGTTCGGGACTAGCGGGAAGAAACACCGGGGAGCTGTTTTTT
CASSSGLAGRNTGELFF
>TRBD1|TRBJ2-7|NA|TRBV9
TGTGCCAGCAGTAAGACAGGGTTCTCCTACGAGCAGTACTTC
CASSKTGFSYEQYF
>TRBD1|TRBJ1-1|NA|TRBV9
TGTGCCAGCAGCGAGCCCCCCGGGACAGGGGGATTCGGGACTGAAGCTTTCTTT
CASSEPPGTGGFGTEAFF
>TRBD1|TRBJ2-3|NA|TRBV11-3
TGTGCCAGCAGCTTAGGGGACAGTGCAACAGATACGCAGTATTTT
CASSLGDSATDTQYF
>NA|TRBJ2-2|NA|TRBV7-9
TGTGCCAGCAGCTTAGGGACAGCTCCCACCGGGGAGCTGTTTTTT
CASSLGTAPTGELFF
>TRBD1|TRBJ1-1|NA|TRBV7-9
TGTGCCAGCAGCTTAACAGGGGGAGCCACTGAAGCTTTCTTT
CASSLTGGATEAFF
>TRBD1|TRBJ2-1|NA|TRBV5-1
TGCGCCAGCAGCTCAACCTGGGGGACAGCATACAATGAGCAGTTCTTC
CASSSTWGTAYNEQFF
>NA|TRBJ1-3|few|TRBV30
TGTGCCTGGAGCAGGGCTTCAGGAAACACCATATATTTT
CAWSRASGNTIYF
>NA|TRBJ2-7|NA|TRBV6-5
TGTGCCAGCAGCCCCCAGTGGCAGGCCCCTTACGAGCAGTACTTT
CASSPQWQAPYEQYF
>NA|TRBJ2-3|once|TRBV5-6
TGTGCCAGCAGCTTGACAGGCGGGGGCACAGATACGCAGTATTTT
CASSLTGGGTDTQYF
>NA|TRBJ1-4|NA|TRBV7-9
TGTGCCAGCAGCCCGGGGGCACAGGGTAGGTGGACTAATGAAAAACTGTTTTTT
CASSPGAQGRWTNEKLFF
>NA|TRBJ1-1|NA|TRBV5-8
TGTGCCAGCAGCTTGCGAATAGCTGAAGCTTTCTTT
CASSLRIAEAFF
>TRBD2|TRBJ2-7|NA|TRBV10-3
TGTGCCATCAGTGAGTTGGGGGCTAGCGGGTGGTACGAGCAGTACTTC
CAISELGASGWYEQYF
>NA|TRBJ1-1|once|TRBV30
TGTGCCTGGAGTTCGCTGTGGGGCGAGTCCGAAGCTTTCTTT
CAWSSLWGESEAFF
>NA|TRBJ1-1|NA|TRBV9
TGTGCCAGCAGCCCCCGGGGTAGCACTGAAGCTTTCTTT
CASSPRGSTEAFF
>NA|TRBJ2-3|NA|TRBV30
TGTGCCTGGAGTGTAGGGGTCAATACGCAGTATTTT
CAWSVGVNTQYF
>TRBD2|TRBJ2-7|NA|TRBV5-1
TGCGCCAGCAGCTTGGCGGCGGGAGGTTCCCGCTTGGAGCAGTACTTC
CASSLAAGGSRLEQYF
>NA|TRBJ2-5|once|TRBV28
TGTGCCAGCAGTTGGTCCGGGACAACAAGACTGGTACAAGAGACCCAGTACTTC
CASSWSGTTRLVQETQYF
>NA|TRBJ1-2|once|TRBV7-9
TGTGCCAGCAGCCGGAGGTCCGGCTACACCTTC
CASSRRSGYTF
>TRBD2|TRBJ2-5|NA|TRBV29-1
TGCAGCGTCCAAGATAGCGGGAGCTGGAGTGAGACCCAGTACTTC
CSVQDSGSWSETQYF
>TRBD1|TRBJ2-5|NA|TRBV5-1
TGCGCCAGCAGCTACTCCGGGACAGGGGGCCAAGAGACCCAGTACTTC
CASSYSGTGGQETQYF
>NA|TRBJ1-1|NA|TRBV19
TGTGCCAGTAGGGACAGAGGACAGAGTAACTCGAACACTGAAGCTTTCTTT
CASRDRGQSNSNTEAFF
>TRBD1|TRBJ1-2|NA|TRBV6-6
TGTGCGACCGAGCGAGGACAGGGCAGTGTGAGTGGCTACACCTTC
CATERGQGSVSGYTF
>TRBD1|TRBJ1-6|once|TRBV2
TGTGCCAGCAGCTCAGGGGGCGCGGGTTCACCCCTCCACTTT
CASSSGGAGSPLHF
>NA|TRBJ1-1|NA|TRBV6-5
TGTGCCAGCAGTTACTACCCCGTACGCAGGGACGAAGCTTTCTTT
CASSYYPVRRDEAFF
>NA|TRBJ2-5|NA|TRBV19
TGTGCCAGTAGTAAGGGGGAGGAGACCCAGTACTTC
CASSKGEETQYF
>NA|TRBJ2-7|NA|TRBV5-5
TGTGCCAGCAGCTCCGGGCGAGTTCTTCTCTACGAGCAGTACTTC
CASSSGRVLLYEQYF
>TRBD1|TRBJ1-2|NA|TRBV10-1
TGCGCCAGCAGAGATAGGGGGGGGACAGCTAACTATGGCTACACCTTC
CASRDRGGTANYGYTF
>TRBD2|TRBJ2-5|NA|TRBV14
TGTGCCAGCAGCCGCAGGACTAGGGGAGAGACCCAGTACTTC
CASSRRTRGETQYF
>NA|TRBJ1-4|NA|TRBV6-1
TGTGCCAGCAGCGGACAGCCCCTTCTGTTTTTT
CASSGQPLLFF
>TRBD2|TRBJ2-1|NA|TRBV2
TGTGCCAGCACCGGGACTAGCGGGCGCAATGAGCAGTTCTTC
CASTGTSGRNEQFF
>TRBD1|TRBJ2-3|NA|TRBV19
TGTGCCAGTAGTTCCCCCCGACAGGGGGGGACAGATACGCAGTATTTT
CASSSPRQGGTDTQYF
>NA|TRBJ2-1|NA|TRBV7-3
TGTGCCAGCAGCTTAGGGATTCGCGGAAATGAGCAGTTCTTC
CASSLGIRGNEQFF
>TRBD1|TRBJ1-1|NA|TRBV6-6
TGTGCCAGCAGTTACAGGACAGGAGACACTGAAGCTTTCTTT
CASSYRTGDTEAFF
>NA|TRBJ2-7|NA|TRBV5-1
TGCGCCAGCAGCTTCGCTGCAGGGGCCACCATCTACGAGCAGTACTTC
CASSFAAGATIYEQYF
>NA|TRBJ1-4|NA|TRBV6-5
TGTGCCAGCAGTTACTACCCCAATGAAAAACTGTTTTTT
CASSYYPNEKLFF
>NA|TRBJ1-2|NA|TRBV4-2
TGTGCCAGCAGCCAGGCAGGGCGCGGCTACACCTTC
CASSQAGRGYTF
>NA|TRBJ1-2|NA|TRBV11-2
TGTGCCAGCAGGTCACTCACGGGTGGCTACACCTTC
CASRSLTGGYTF